Listed below are T cell receptor beta chains from one sample, sequenced in a study of cytotoxic CD8 clonotypes in ibrutinib-treated CLL. TCRdb's copy holds only in-frame clones and misses some; the assay was immunoSEQ multiplex PCR. The sample shows some 200,000 clones, over 65% of them seen only once. Material: PBMCs, obtained after 12 months of ibrutinib treatment. All receptors come from a human donor with chronic lymphocytic leukemia. Each CDR3 is given without its conserved first and last residue. The D gene is left open where the match is weak.

V gene	D gene	J gene	CDR3 protein
TRBV29-1	-	TRBJ2-2	SAQSPGELF
TRBV30	-	TRBJ1-1	AWSVRLNTEAF
TRBV18	TRBD1	TRBJ2-7	ASSWTGSSYEQY
TRBV9	-	TRBJ2-7	ASSVEAGYEQY
TRBV19	-	TRBJ1-5	ASSIERGLGNQPQH
TRBV11-2	-	TRBJ1-2	ASSPQVRGYGYT
TRBV21-1	-	TRBJ1-2	ASSGPGQNYGYT
TRBV6-1	-	TRBJ1-1	ASSEVLRPPPVF
TRBV5-4	-	TRBJ1-2	ASSLSAGPNYGYT
TRBV15	-	TRBJ1-4	ATKGRFVEPTNEKLF
TRBV6-5	TRBD1	TRBJ1-3	ASSQGQGTGNTIY
TRBV4-3	-	TRBJ1-2	ASSQDFRALNYT
TRBV5-1	-	TRBJ2-1	ASSPDSNSYNEQF
TRBV5-1	-	TRBJ2-3	ASSFGTDFRTDTQY
TRBV19	-	TRBJ2-4	ASRSFRENIQY
TRBV7-2	-	TRBJ2-3	ASSLVGYTQY
TRBV7-3	TRBD2	TRBJ2-7	ASSLTSGGTYEQY
TRBV7-2	TRBD2	TRBJ2-4	ASSLASGLLAKNIQY
TRBV7-3	TRBD1	TRBJ1-1	ASSGRQGARTEAF
TRBV30	-	TRBJ2-1	AWDKGGTAYNEQF
TRBV21-1	-	TRBJ2-3	ASSGSTRGAGRTDTQY
TRBV28	-	TRBJ1-4	ASSPFLGALEKLF
TRBV11-2	-	TRBJ1-2	ASSLGYGRYGYT
TRBV28	TRBD1	TRBJ1-3	ASSRGGRYSGNTIY
TRBV11-3	-	TRBJ2-1	ASSHRTARNEQF
TRBV7-2	-	TRBJ1-2	ASSLKGNSNGYT
TRBV9	TRBD2	TRBJ2-7	ASSVSSGIYEQY
TRBV19	-	TRBJ1-1	ASSPTGDLAF
TRBV19	TRBD1	TRBJ2-3	ASSIGQGNTDTQY
TRBV7-9	-	TRBJ1-5	ASSSGAGAQPQH
TRBV29-1	TRBD1	TRBJ2-1	SVDVRGKSQF
TRBV5-4	-	TRBJ2-1	ASSLATGAHNEQF
TRBV2	-	TRBJ2-3	ASSELVAARSTDTQY
TRBV6-5	TRBD1	TRBJ1-3	ASSLTGGSSGNTIY
TRBV25-1	TRBD1	TRBJ1-1	ASSALWDSDEAF
TRBV27	TRBD1	TRBJ1-4	ASSLAPGTGWEKLF
TRBV7-2	-	TRBJ1-2	ATSTGEDYGYT
TRBV18	TRBD2	TRBJ2-7	ASSPGTSGSPEQY
TRBV7-9	-	TRBJ1-2	ASSAPGGGYT
TRBV5-1	TRBD2	TRBJ2-5	ASSPSGRGSGETQY
TRBV9	TRBD2	TRBJ2-1	ASSVALAGVYEQF
TRBV19	-	TRBJ1-5	ACDDRPLNQPQH
TRBV19	-	TRBJ1-1	ASSIRAWAF
TRBV28	-	TRBJ2-1	ASTLSPGGLPEQF
TRBV6-5	TRBD1	TRBJ2-7	ASTLTGGAYEQY
TRBV4-2	-	TRBJ2-7	ASSQDRSAGMEQY
TRBV27	-	TRBJ2-1	ASSPIGNNEQF
TRBV29-1	-	TRBJ1-4	SVWQGGEKLF